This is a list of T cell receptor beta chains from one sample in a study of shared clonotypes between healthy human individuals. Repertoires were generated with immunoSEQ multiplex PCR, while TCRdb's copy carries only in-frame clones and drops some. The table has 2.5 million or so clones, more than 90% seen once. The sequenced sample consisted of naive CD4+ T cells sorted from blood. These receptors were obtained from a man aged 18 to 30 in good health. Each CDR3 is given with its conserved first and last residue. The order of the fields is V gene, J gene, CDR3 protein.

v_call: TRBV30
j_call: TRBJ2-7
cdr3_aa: CAWGDSAYEQYF

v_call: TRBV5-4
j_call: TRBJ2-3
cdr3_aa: CASSLIGGMDTQYF

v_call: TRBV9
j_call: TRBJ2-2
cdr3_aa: CASSVVERNTGELFF

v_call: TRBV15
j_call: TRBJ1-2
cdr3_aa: CATSRDTTGGGYTF

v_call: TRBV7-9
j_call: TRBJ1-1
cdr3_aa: CASSLPGQGAKMNTEAFF

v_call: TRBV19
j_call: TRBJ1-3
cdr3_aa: CASQPGLLGNTIYF

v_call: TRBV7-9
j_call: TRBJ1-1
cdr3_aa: CASSRQGPGPNTEAFF

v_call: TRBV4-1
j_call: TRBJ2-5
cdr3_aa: CASSQDMGEDRGRRETQYF

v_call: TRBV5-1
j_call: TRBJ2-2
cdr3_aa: CASRVTSGGELFF

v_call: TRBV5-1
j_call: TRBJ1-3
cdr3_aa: CASSLAGGRFGNTIYF

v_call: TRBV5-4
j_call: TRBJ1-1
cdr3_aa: CATLPGGRVTEAFF

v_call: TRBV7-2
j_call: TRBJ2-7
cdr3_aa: CASSFDRGTDEQYF

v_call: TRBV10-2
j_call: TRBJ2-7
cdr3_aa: CASSGQGGFYEQYF

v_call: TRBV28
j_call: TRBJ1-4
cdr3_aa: CAVATNEKLFF

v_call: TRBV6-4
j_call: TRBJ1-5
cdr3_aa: CASSEVAGHQPQHF

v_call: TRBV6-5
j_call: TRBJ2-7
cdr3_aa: CASSSSGSYSYEQYF

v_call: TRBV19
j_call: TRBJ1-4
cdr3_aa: CASSIEPTRTNEKLFF

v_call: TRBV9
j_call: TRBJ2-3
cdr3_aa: CASSVSGTSGTDTQYF

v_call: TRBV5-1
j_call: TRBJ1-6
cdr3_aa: CASSFGGSYNSPLHF

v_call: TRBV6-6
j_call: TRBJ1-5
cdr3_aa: CASSSRQLNQPQHF

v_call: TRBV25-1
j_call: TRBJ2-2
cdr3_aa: CASSWGTVNTGELFF

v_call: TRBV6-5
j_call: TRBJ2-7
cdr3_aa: CASSYLGRGINEQYF

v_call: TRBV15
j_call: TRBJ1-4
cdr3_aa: CATSREDRKNEKLFF

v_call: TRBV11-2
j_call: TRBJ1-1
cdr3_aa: CASSFGTGGTEAFF

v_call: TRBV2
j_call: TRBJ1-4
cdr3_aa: CASNPSPGLSNEKLFF

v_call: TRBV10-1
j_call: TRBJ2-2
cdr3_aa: CASSDARVGTGELFF

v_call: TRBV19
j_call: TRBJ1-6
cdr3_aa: CASSAGVYNSPLHF

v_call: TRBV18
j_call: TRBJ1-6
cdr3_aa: CASSLERTVSSYNSPLHF

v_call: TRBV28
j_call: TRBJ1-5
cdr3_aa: CASSLSDSLSNQPQHF

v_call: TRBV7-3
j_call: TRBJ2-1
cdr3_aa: CASSLLPPGLYNEQFF

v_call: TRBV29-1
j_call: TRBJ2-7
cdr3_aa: CSAMTSGNYEQYF

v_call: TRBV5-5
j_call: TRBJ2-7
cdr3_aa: CASSRDRPSYEQYF

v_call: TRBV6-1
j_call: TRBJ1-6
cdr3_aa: CASSEPGRNNSPLHF

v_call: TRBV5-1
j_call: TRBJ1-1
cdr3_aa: CASSLAGGYTEAFF

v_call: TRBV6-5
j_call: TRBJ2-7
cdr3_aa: CASSYSFPPPYEQYF

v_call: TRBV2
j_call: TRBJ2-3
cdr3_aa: CASGEDRGGTDTQYF

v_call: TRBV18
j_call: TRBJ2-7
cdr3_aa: CASSPVAGAYEQYF

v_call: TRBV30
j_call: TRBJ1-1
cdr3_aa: CAWSVRRTGTEAFF

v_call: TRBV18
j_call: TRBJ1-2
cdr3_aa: CASSPSSTGPYGYTF